This T cell receptor beta chain was retrieved from a study of identical twins. V was shortened by 8 bases and J by 4 bases, with 18 bases between the two germline ends. There are 15 residues in the CDR3. Germline values: CDR1 MNHEY, CDR2 SVGAGI. Via MiXCR, TCRdb re-called the 5' RACE reads, giving one row per CDR3 protein. The profile shows 200,000 to 250,000 distinct CDR3 sequences, approximately 12% of them singletons. These sequences were also reported in another study, on yellow fever vaccine responses in identical twins.

This receptor was obtained from a woman under 30 in good health. The rearrangement links TRBV6-5 to TRBJ2-1; tentative D call: TRBD2 (6 bases). The sequenced material came from memory (CD45RO+) T cells sorted from blood. This CDR3 is CASGSGGLTYNEQFF. The CDR3 DNA reads as TGTGCCAGCGGTTCTGGGGGGTTGACTTACAATGAGCAGTTCTTC.